This T cell receptor beta chain came from a study of shared clonotypes between healthy human individuals. Every immunoSEQ plate was one replicate of a subset's evenly spread DNA. Replicate sorted-subset PCRs were loaded with approximately 190 ng DNA, about 30,000 T cell genomes. Assay used: immunoSEQ multiplex PCR; TCRdb lists only in-frame clones, some missing. The data contain about 2 million clones, approximately 94% of them seen just once; the ten biggest clones take up roughly 1.1%. Germline V gene lookup returns CDR1 GTSNPN and CDR2 SVGIG (reference sequence). Trimming stripped 0 bases from V and 4 bases from J, with 13 bases between. The CDR3 spans 14 residues. CD8 cells classed as naive were CD45RO-negative and positively selected for CCR7, excluding terminally differentiated effector memory CD45RA+ cells. Recent vaccinations or acute infections were absent in the healthy HIV-negative adult donors. Every one of the donors was a Caucasian adult that lived in Nashville, Tennessee.

The chain uses TRBV30 and TRBJ2-7; D is ambiguous. The sample was naive CD8+ T cells sorted from blood. The sequence came from a man aged 18 to 29 in good health. The CDR3 is CAWSVVGSSYEQYF. The CDR3 DNA sequence: TGTGCCTGGAGTGTGGTCGGGTCCAGTTACGAGCAGTACTTC.